One sample yielded the 20 T cell receptor beta chains listed below, sequenced in a study of T cell responses to AZD1222 COVID-19 vaccine. Assay: immunoSEQ multiplex PCR; the TCRdb copy retains only in-frame clones and omits some. The table shows 150,000 to 200,000 clones, with about nine tenths occurring only once. Specimen: peripheral blood, collected on day 0 of AZD1222 vaccination. The source of these receptors is an adult in good health.

This chain joins TRBV2 and TRBJ2-7, with D maybe TRBD2 (6 bases). Per germline, CDR1 SNHLY and CDR2 FYNNEI. The CDR3 sequence is 12 residues long. Trimming shortened V by 7 bases and J by 3 bases, and 10 bases separated the two germline ends. The CDR3 DNA follows: TGTGCCAGCATCGAGACTAGCTACGAGCAGTACTTC. Residues: CASIETSYEQYF.

The chain employs TRBV25-1 and TRBJ1-1, with D tentatively TRBD1 (5 bases). Germline V gene lookup returns CDR1 MGHDK and CDR2 SYGVNS. Trimming pared 11 bases from V and 4 bases from J, leaving 17 bases between. This CDR3 region has 13 residues. The CDR3 sequence is CADPRTPVTEAFF. The CDR3 DNA reads TGTGCCGACCCCCGGACACCCGTCACTGAAGCTTTCTTT. The variable domain in full, with the rest retrieved from reference TRBV25-1 and TRBJ1-1, is EADIYQTPRYLVIGTGKKITLECSQTMGHDKMYWYQQDPGMELHLIHYSYGVNSTEKGDLSSESTVSRIRTEHFPLTLESARPSHTSQYLCADPRTPVTEAFFGQGTRLTVV.

This clone was picked up one time. This chain connects TRBV7-2 to TRBJ1-5; D not certain. V lost 2 bases and J 5 bases, leaving 10 bases between the germline ends. The CDR3 runs to 14 residues. CDR1 and CDR2 (germline): SGHTA, FQGNSA. DNA of the CDR3: TGTGCCAGCAGCTTAAGGGTGGGAGATCAGCCCCAGCATTTT. It yields the protein CASSLRVGDQPQHF. Filled out from reference TRBV7-2 and TRBJ1-5, the complete variable domain reads GAGVSQSPSNKVTEKGKDVELRCDPISGHTALYWYRQSLGQGLEFLIYFQGNSAPDKSGLPSDRFSAERTGGSVSTLTIQRTQQEDSAVYLCASSLRVGDQPQHFGDGTRLSIL.

The chain links TRBV19 to TRBJ2-7; a possible D gene is TRBD1 (6 bases). Germline V gene data show CDR1 as LNHDA and CDR2 as SQIVND (reference sequence). Trimming took off 3 bases at V and 6 bases at J, with 12 bases between the two ends. CDR3 length: 13 residues. The CDR3 here is CASSISGAGEQYF. DNA of the CDR3: TGTGCCAGTAGTATTTCAGGGGCGGGCGAGCAGTACTTC.

This chain joins TRBV10-3 and TRBJ2-1, with 7 bases that match TRBD1. The V and J ends lost 8 bases and 0 bases, in that order; junction bases with no gene match: 4. Germline V lookup: CDR1 ENHRY, CDR2 SYGVKD. This CDR3 is built from 14 residues. The CDR3 loop is CAIEAGGSYNEQFF. Written as DNA, the CDR3 is TGTGCCATCGAGGCAGGGGGCTCCTACAATGAGCAGTTCTTC.

This chain links TRBV7-9 with TRBJ2-5; the D is unclear. Trimming pared 2 bases from V and 5 bases from J, leaving 9 bases between. This CDR3 region has 13 residues. The germline CDR1 and CDR2 sequences are SEHNR and FQNEAQ (reference sequence). CDR3 bases: TGTGCCAGCAGCTTATCTGGGTCGGAGACCCAGTACTTC. Translation gives CASSLSGSETQYF.

This sequence joins TRBV2 and TRBJ2-1; D unresolved. The CDR3 consists of 13 residues. Trimming removed 4 bases from V and 8 bases from J, with 12 bases in between. Per germline, CDR1 SNHLY and CDR2 FYNNEI. In nucleotides, the CDR3 is TGTGCCAGCAGTGGACCCATAGGAGATGAGCAGTTCTTC. Amino acids: CASSGPIGDEQFF.

The gene calls are TRBV9 and TRBJ1-6, with D unresolved. Germline values: CDR1 SGDLS, CDR2 YYNGEE. V was trimmed by 0 bases and J by 8 bases, leaving 9 bases between them. The CDR3 loop spans 14 amino acids. The CDR3 protein is CASSVENTHSPLHF. CDR3 in DNA: TGTGCCAGCAGCGTAGAGAACACCCATTCACCCCTCCACTTT.

The rearrangement joins TRBV4-3 to TRBJ1-2, with D perhaps matching TRBD1 (6 bases). Per germline, CDR1 LGHNA and CDR2 YSLEER. V was cut by 0 bases and J by 0 bases, with 14 bases left in between. The length of the CDR3 is 17 residues. Here the CDR3 reads CASSQDMGARPNYGYTF. CDR3 DNA: TGCGCCAGCAGCCAAGATATGGGGGCGCGACCTAACTATGGCTACACCTTC.

The chain combines TRBV19 with TRBJ1-6, with D maybe TRBD1 (6 bases). V dropped 3 bases and J dropped 9 bases, with 15 bases sitting between them. The CDR3 runs to 15 residues. Germline V gene sequence: CDR1 LNHDA, CDR2 SQIVND (reference sequence). CDR3 residues: CASSILPGESSPLHF. The CDR3 DNA reads as TGTGCCAGTAGTATCTTACCAGGGGAGAGTTCACCCCTCCACTTT.

The chain has TRBV5-1 and TRBJ1-1, with D maybe TRBD1 (5 bases). The CDR3 has 14 residues. With 4 bases removed from V and 0 bases from J, the gap between germline ends came to 10 bases. CDR1 SGHRS and CDR2 YFSETQ come from the germline V gene. The CDR3 region is CASSHGTVNTEAFF. The CDR3 DNA is TGCGCCAGCAGCCACGGGACCGTGAACACTGAAGCTTTCTTT.

A note on this clone: This sample also contains other DNA sequences that code for the same CDR3. The chain uses TRBV7-2 and TRBJ2-3, with D possibly matching TRBD2 (6 bases). The CDR3 loop spans 16 amino acids. The V gene lost 1 base and the J gene lost 0 bases, with 11 bases spanning the gap. CDR1 is SGHTA, CDR2 FQGNSA, per germline. The CDR3 DNA follows: TGTGCCAGCAGCTTAGTCGGTGGGGGGAGCACAGATACGCAGTATTTT. Its protein is CASSLVGGGSTDTQYF. Full variable domain (missing parts from reference TRBV7-2 and TRBJ2-3): GAGVSQSPSNKVTEKGKDVELRCDPISGHTALYWYRQSLGQGLEFLIYFQGNSAPDKSGLPSDRFSAERTGGSVSTLTIQRTQQEDSAVYLCASSLVGGGSTDTQYFGPGTRLTVL.

V usage is TRBV10-3 and J usage is TRBJ2-7, with D unresolved. The CDR3 has 14 amino acids. V lost 2 bases and J lost 3, with 11 bases in between. Germline assignment: CDR1 ENHRY and CDR2 SYGVKD. The CDR3 region is CAISEPSSGYEQYF. For the CDR3, the DNA is TGTGCCATCAGTGAGCCCAGTTCAGGCTACGAGCAGTACTTC.

V is TRBV18 and J is TRBJ2-3; 9 bases agree with TRBD1. Germline assignment: CDR1 KGHSH and CDR2 LQKENI. CDR3 length: 17 residues. The J segment lost 0 bases and the V segment lost 1 base, leaving 5 bases of the junction unmatched. The CDR3 bases are TGTGCCAGCTCACCACGCGACAGGGGGGCTAGCACAGATACGCAGTATTTT. It encodes CASSPRDRGASTDTQYF.

This sequence joins TRBV2 and TRBJ2-2; perhaps TRBD1 as D (6 bases). This CDR3 spans 15 amino acids. The germline V and J ends were trimmed by 2 bases and 1 base, with 8 bases remaining between them. CDR1 and CDR2 (germline): SNHLY, FYNNEI. CDR3 in amino acids: CASSETGMNTGELFF. Here the CDR3 DNA reads TGTGCCAGCAGTGAAACAGGGATGAACACCGGGGAGCTGTTTTTT.

This rearrangement joins TRBV6-5 to TRBJ2-7; TRBD1 or TRBD2 may be the D gene (5 bases each). The germline V and J ends were trimmed by 7 bases and 5 bases, with 21 bases remaining between them. Per the germline V gene, CDR1 is MNHEY and CDR2 is SVGAGI. The CDR3 spans 15 residues. DNA of the CDR3: TGTGCCAGCACCCAGCCCGGGACCCCGAGCGACGAGCAGTACTTC. Translating it yields CASTQPGTPSDEQYF.

The J gene is TRBJ1-3, the V gene TRBV9; D possibly corresponds to TRBD1 (6 bases). The germline V gene has CDR1 SGDLS and CDR2 YYNGEE. Trimming removed 0 bases from V and 8 bases from J, with 15 bases in between. There are 15 residues in the CDR3. As DNA, the CDR3 is TGTGCCAGCAGCGTAGGGCCCGACAGGTCTGACACCATATATTTT. This gives the protein CASSVGPDRSDTIYF.

The rearrangement joins TRBV12-1 to TRBJ2-7; the D call in the table, TRBD2, was not verified against the DNA. TRBV12-1 is assigned pseudogene status. The CDR3 totals 14 residues. The CDR3 DNA is TGTGCCAGTTTCGGGGGTCCTCCCCTCTACGAGCAGTACTTC. This sequence encodes CASFGGPPLYEQYF.

This sequence joins TRBV19 and TRBJ1-1, with a weak D call TRBD1 (6 bases). CDR1 and CDR2 from the germline V gene are LNHDA and SQIVND (reference sequence). The CDR3 spans 14 residues. Trimming took off 3 bases at V and 5 bases at J, with 13 bases between the two ends. The CDR3 protein is CASSMSQGKTEAFF. The CDR3 coding sequence is TGTGCCAGTAGTATGTCGCAGGGGAAAACTGAAGCTTTCTTT.

The J gene is TRBJ1-1, the V gene TRBV6-2 or TRBV6-3; D may be TRBD1 (5 bases). The CDR3 spans 15 residues. The V end was cut by 0 bases, the J end by 0 bases, with 8 bases between. Germline V gene data show CDR1 as MNHEY and CDR2 as SVGEGT. This CDR3 reads CASSYSRGLNTEAFF. The CDR3 nucleotides are TGTGCCAGCAGTTACTCGAGGGGCTTGAACACTGAAGCTTTCTTT.